This T cell receptor beta chain was recovered during a study of T cell changes during pregnancy in multiple sclerosis. This clone was found many times. Germline-derived CDR1 and CDR2 are SGHVS and FQNEAQ. This CDR3 spans 15 amino acids. V was shortened by 5 bases and J by 4 bases, with 14 bases between the two germline ends. Data came from immunoSEQ multiplex PCR; TCRdb stores just in-frame clones and leaves some out. The sample has roughly 40,000 clones, about 91% seen once. The sequence came from a female donor with multiple sclerosis, enrolled in a pregnancy study. Sequences were derived from CD8+ T cells from peripheral blood mononuclear cells, sampled before pregnancy. The V gene is TRBV7-8, the J gene TRBJ1-4; the D gene is possibly TRBD1 (6 bases). The CDR3 sequence is CASSTRQGFNEKLFF. As DNA, the CDR3 is TGTGCCAGCAGCACCCGGCAGGGGTTTAATGAAAAACTGTTTTTT.